Below, 18 T cell receptor beta chains from the same sample are listed, as sequenced in a study of blood T cell repertoires in COVID-19. Assay used: immunoSEQ multiplex PCR; TCRdb lists only in-frame clones, some missing. This table has around 84,000 clones, around 80% appearing once. The sequenced sample consisted of peripheral blood. All receptors derive from a man older than 75 with active or convalescent COVID-19.

This chain joins TRBV6-5 and TRBJ1-2; the D is unclear. The CDR3 is made up of 11 amino acids. V lost 10 bases to trimming and J lost 3 bases, with 9 bases between them. Germline-derived CDR1 and CDR2 are MNHEY and SVGAGI. DNA of the CDR3: TGTGCCACCCGGGAGGACTATGGCTACACCTTC. It yields the protein CATREDYGYTF.

This sequence joins TRBV29-1 and TRBJ1-1; 7 bases are a match to TRBD1. The CDR3 has 13 residues. Germline V lookup: CDR1 SQVTM, CDR2 ANQGSEA. The V segment lost 4 bases and the J segment 4 bases; nucleotides outside the gene matches: 6. The CDR3 DNA is TGCAGCGTTGGACAGGGTTTCGGCACTGAAGCTTTCTTT. It codes for CSVGQGFGTEAFF.

The V call is TRBV29-1, the J call TRBJ1-5; weak D call: TRBD1 (5 bases). The CDR3 covers 15 residues. Germline CDR1 and CDR2: SQVTM and ANQGSEA. The ends were cut back, 1 base at V and 2 bases at J, with 12 bases in the middle. The CDR3 bases are TGCAGCGTTGAAGCGGGATGGGGGGGCAATCAGCCCCAGCATTTT. Protein: CSVEAGWGGNQPQHF.

Details on this clone: An end of the junction differs from the germline gene, which may be a read error. V usage is TRBV7-7 and J usage is TRBJ2-3; 13 positions match TRBD2. This CDR3 contains 17 residues. Germline values: CDR1 SSHAT, CDR2 FNYEAQ (reference sequence). CDR3 nucleotide sequence: TGTGCTAGCAGCCCACTAGCGGGAGGGCCGGGCACAGATACGCAGTATTTT. It yields the protein CASSPLAGGPGTDTQYF.

This clone was seen repeatedly, ten times or more. This chain connects TRBV11-3 to TRBJ2-7; 13 bases agree with TRBD2. This CDR3 is 16 amino acids long. Trimming at V came to 1 base and at J to 5 bases, leaving 5 bases not matched to a gene. Germline V gene data show CDR1 as SGHNT and CDR2 as YENEEA. CDR3 in DNA: TGTGCCAGCAGCTTAGCCGGGACTAGCGGGGACAACGAGCAGTACTTC. Translation gives CASSLAGTSGDNEQYF.

V is TRBV6-4 and J is TRBJ2-3, with TRBD2 matching 8 bases. Per the germline V gene, CDR1 is MRHNA and CDR2 is SNTAGT. Losses at the gene ends were 0 bases for V and 8 bases for J; bases not matched to a gene: 7. The CDR3 runs 15 residues. The CDR3 coding sequence is TGTGCCAGCAGTGACTCGGGGAGCGGGGGAGTTACGCAGTATTTT. Translated: CASSDSGSGGVTQYF.

This clone was observed once. The chain couples TRBV6-5 to TRBJ2-1; 7 nucleotides agree with TRBD2. Germline V gene lookup returns CDR1 MNHEY and CDR2 SVGAGI. CDR3 length: 12 residues. V lost 1 base, J lost 9 bases, and 0 bases stayed unmatched. This CDR3 reads CASSYWGGEQFF. CDR3 DNA: TGTGCCAGCAGTTACTGGGGGGGTGAGCAGTTCTTC.

This clone was counted once. The rearrangement joins TRBV5-1 to TRBJ1-2; 8 nucleotides line up with TRBD1. Germline CDR1 reads SGHRS; CDR2 reads YFSETQ. This CDR3 has 14 residues. V gave up 0 bases and J gave up 4 bases; unmatched junction bases: 2. CDR3 amino acids: CASSLEGTGYGYTF. DNA of the CDR3: TGCGCCAGCAGCTTGGAGGGGACAGGCTATGGCTACACCTTC.

The table lists this clone with a count of one. The chain links TRBV2 to TRBJ2-1; the D gene is possibly TRBD2 (6 bases). The CDR3 totals 11 residues. CDR1 is SNHLY and CDR2 is FYNNEI in the germline V gene. The V end lost 7 bases, the J end lost 10 bases, and 11 bases lay between the germline ends. The CDR3 DNA sequence: TGTGCCAGCACGGGCGGGATAGAGCAGTTCTTC. Protein: CASTGGIEQFF.

The chain has TRBV29-1 and TRBJ2-1; 7 bases are shared with TRBD1. The CDR3 spans 13 residues. From germline, CDR1 is SQVTM and CDR2 ANQGSEA. V shed 4 bases and J 2 bases; nucleotides not matched to a gene: 2. This CDR3 is CSVARGPYNEQFF. The CDR3, as DNA: TGCAGCGTTGCGAGGGGGCCCTACAATGAGCAGTTCTTC.

This chain connects TRBV28 to TRBJ1-2, with TRBD1 matching over 9 bases. V lost 5 bases, J lost 5 bases, and 3 bases stayed unmatched. CDR3 length: 13 residues. In germline, CDR1 is MDHEN, CDR2 SYDVKM. CDR3 region: CASSTGGGYGYTF. The CDR3 coding sequence is TGTGCCAGCAGTACAGGGGGCGGTTATGGCTACACCTTC.

A note on this clone: Compared with germline, one end of the junction differs, possibly owing to a read error. The J gene is TRBJ1-2, the V gene TRBV3-1 (or the pseudogene TRBV3-2); TRBD1 matches at 8 bases. This CDR3 comprises 12 residues. Germline CDR1 reads LGHDT; CDR2 reads YNNKEL (reference sequence). This CDR3 reads CASREGQGRASF. DNA for the CDR3: TGTGCCAGCAGGGAAGGACAGGGTCGAGCTTCGTTC.

This chain connects TRBV7-3 to TRBJ2-5, with TRBD2 identical over 12 bases. Germline V gene sequence: CDR1 SGHTA, CDR2 FQGTGA. The CDR3 covers 15 residues. With 5 bases clipped from V and 5 bases from J, the junction kept 6 bases outside the gene matches. This CDR3 reads CASSRTGTSGETQYF. The DNA of the CDR3 is TGTGCCAGCAGCAGAACAGGGACTAGCGGGGAGACCCAGTACTTC.

This chain connects TRBV20-1 to TRBJ1-2; the match to TRBD1 covers 9 bases. The germline V gene has CDR1 DFQATT and CDR2 SNEGSKA (reference sequence). Losses at the gene ends were 3 bases for V and 5 bases for J; bases not matched to a gene: 10. This CDR3 is 15 amino acids long. CDR3 coding DNA: TGCAGTGCTAGTGCTGGACAGGGGACCCCGTATGGCTACACCTTC. Its translation: CSASAGQGTPYGYTF.

The genes are TRBV19 and TRBJ1-1, with TRBD1 matching over 9 bases. The CDR3 loop spans 17 amino acids. Per germline, CDR1 LNHDA and CDR2 SQIVND (reference sequence). J gave up 0 bases and V 2 bases, and 7 bases lay outside the gene matches. The CDR3 nucleotides are TGTGCCAGTAGTATAACCGGGACAGGGACCGTGAACACTGAAGCTTTCTTT. Translated: CASSITGTGTVNTEAFF.

This chain uses TRBV4-2 with TRBJ2-5, with 10 bases aligning to TRBD2. The CDR3 extends over 18 amino acids. CDR1 and CDR2 from the germline V gene are LGHNA and YNFKEQ. Trimming took 0 bases from V and 5 from J; bases not matched to a gene: 12. This chain's CDR3 is CASSQEQQAGGFGETQYF. In DNA form, the CDR3 reads TGTGCCAGCAGCCAAGAACAGCAAGCGGGGGGGTTCGGGGAGACCCAGTACTTC.

The V and J genes are TRBV18 and TRBJ2-2; no reliable D call. Germline-derived CDR1 and CDR2 are KGHSH and LQKENI. V lost 1 base and J lost 5, with 5 bases in between. This CDR3 comprises 13 residues. CDR3 DNA sequence: TGTGCCAGCTCACCACACAAAACCGGGGAGCTGTTTTTT. Protein product: CASSPHKTGELFF. The variable domain in full, with the rest retrieved from reference TRBV18 and TRBJ2-2, is NAGVMQNPRHLVRRRGQEARLRCSPMKGHSHVYWYRQLPEEGLKFMVYLQKENIIDESGMPKERFSAEFPKEGPSILRIQQVVRGDSAAYFCASSPHKTGELFFGEGSRLTVL.

The chain couples TRBV6-5 to TRBJ2-7; TRBD2 is a possible D gene (5 bases). CDR3 length: 15 amino acids. Germline V gene lookup returns CDR1 MNHEY and CDR2 SVGAGI. V lost 0 bases to trimming and J lost 2 bases, with 11 bases between them. The CDR3 here is CASSYSGSRAYEQYF. The CDR3 DNA sequence: TGTGCCAGCAGTTACTCGGGGAGCCGGGCCTACGAGCAGTACTTC.